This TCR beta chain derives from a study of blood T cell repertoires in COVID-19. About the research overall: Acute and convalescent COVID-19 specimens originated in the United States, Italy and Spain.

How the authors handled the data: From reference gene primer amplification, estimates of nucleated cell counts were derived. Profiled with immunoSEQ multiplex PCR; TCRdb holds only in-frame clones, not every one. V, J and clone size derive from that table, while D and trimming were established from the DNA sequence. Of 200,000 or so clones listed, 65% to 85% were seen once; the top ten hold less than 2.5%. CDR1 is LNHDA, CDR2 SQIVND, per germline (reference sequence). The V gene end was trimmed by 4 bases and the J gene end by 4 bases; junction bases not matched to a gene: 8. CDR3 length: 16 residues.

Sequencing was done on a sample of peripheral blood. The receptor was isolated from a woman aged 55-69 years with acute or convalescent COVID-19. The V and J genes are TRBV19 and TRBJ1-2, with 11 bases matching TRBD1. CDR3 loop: CASSTDRGQLSYGYTF. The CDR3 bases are TGTGCCAGTAGTACGGACAGGGGGCAGCTTTCCTATGGCTACACCTTC.